This T cell receptor beta chain was captured in a study of control samples from healthy donors and cancer patients. CDR3 length: 14 amino acids. Germline V CDR1 and CDR2: LGHNA, YSLEER. The ends were cut back, 0 bases at V and 10 bases at J, with 13 bases in the middle. Sequenced by immunoSEQ multiplex PCR; TCRdb stores in-frame clones only, minus some. Here the sample spans some 150,000 clones, around 90% being singletons. Material for sequencing was blood. The chain combines TRBV4-3 with TRBJ2-1; D is uncertain. The receptor was derived from a man aged 18 to 30 in good health. DNA of the CDR3: TGCGCCAGCAGCCAAGAGAAGCTAGGATTAGAGCAGTTCTTC. Translated: CASSQEKLGLEQFF.